Listed below are T cell receptor beta chains from one sample, sequenced in a study of patients and donors after allogeneic stem cell transplantation. TCRdb re-analysed the RT-PCR reads in MiXCR, keeping a single row per CDR3 protein. This table holds some 960,000 distinct CDR3 sequences, approximately 18% found once. Sequencing was performed on blood, either unsorted or a sorted T cell fraction (not recorded which). These receptors were taken from a human donor who was either an allogeneic HSCT recipient or a stem cell or donor lymphocyte infusion donor (not recorded which). It is not recorded whose cells these are; they may come from a transplant donor. Each CDR3 is given with its conserved first and last residue. A D gene is named only where the DNA matches it firmly. Clone size is given for some rows only: seen once, a few or many times, or a class if the clone is expanded.

J | V | size | D | DNA | CDR3
TRBJ1-1 | TRBV6-1 | few | TRBD1 | TGTGCCAGCAGTGTCTTAGGACAGGGTAGGACTGAAGCTTTCTTT | CASSVLGQGRTEAFF
TRBJ2-1 | TRBV6-1 | few | TRBD2 | TGTGCCAGCGTACCCAGCGGGAGGGGGTGGACCTACAATGAGCAGTTCTTC | CASVPSGRGWTYNEQFF
TRBJ2-6 | TRBV24-1 | few | NA | TGTGCCACCAGTGATGCTGACAGGCCCAGCTCTGGGGCCAACGTCCTGACTTTC | CATSDADRPSSGANVLTF
TRBJ2-1 | TRBV7-8 | NA | NA | TGTGCCAGCAGCTTAGCACTTGTCCAACATAATGAGCAGTTCTTC | CASSLALVQHNEQFF
TRBJ2-2 | TRBV9 | NA | NA | TGTGCCAGCAGCTCACCCTCGTGGGTTGGGGTTACCGGGGAGCTGTTTTTT | CASSSPSWVGVTGELFF
TRBJ1-1 | TRBV12-3/TRBV12-4 | few | NA | TGTGCCAGCACCGAAGGGGCAGCTGAAGCTTTCTTT | CASTEGAAEAFF
TRBJ2-4 | TRBV5-4 | NA | NA | TGTGCCAGCAGCTTTGGCAGTGCCAAAAACATTCAGTACTTC | CASSFGSAKNIQYF
TRBJ2-1 | TRBV6-1 | NA | TRBD2 | TGTGCCAGTACCCGCGGGACTAGCGGGGGGGCCTATGAGCAGTTCTTC | CASTRGTSGGAYEQFF
TRBJ1-1 | TRBV12-3/TRBV12-4 | many | NA | TGTGCCAGCAGCTTAATTCCGAACACTGAAGCTTTCTTT | CASSLIPNTEAFF
TRBJ1-1 | TRBV4-2 | NA | TRBD1 | TGTGCCAGCAGCCTTTGGGAGACAGGGATAAACACTGAAGCTTTCTTT | CASSLWETGINTEAFF
TRBJ2-3 | TRBV30 | NA | NA | TGTGCCTGGAGTGTAGGGAATAGCCCCCTCGGAGATACGCAGTATTTT | CAWSVGNSPLGDTQYF
TRBJ2-3 | TRBV10-3 | few | NA | TGTGCCGTCGGCTGGGGGGTAATAACAGATACGCAGTATTTT | CAVGWGVITDTQYF
TRBJ2-3 | TRBV20-1 | NA | TRBD2 | TGCAGTGGGACTAGCGGGACGGATACGCAGTATTTT | CSGTSGTDTQYF
TRBJ2-2 | TRBV5-1 | NA | TRBD2 | TGCGCCAGCAGCTCGAGTTTTAGCGGGAGTGGCGCCGGGGAGCTGTTTTTT | CASSSSFSGSGAGELFF
TRBJ2-3 | TRBV4-1 | NA | NA | TGCGCCAGCAGCCAAGTTGAGTACACAGATACGCAGTATTTT | CASSQVEYTDTQYF
TRBJ1-2 | TRBV18 | NA | NA | TGTGCCAGCTCACCCGTTATGGAGAATGGCTACACCTTC | CASSPVMENGYTF
TRBJ2-2 | TRBV20-1 | many | NA | TGCAGTGCTCAAAGGACCGGGGAGCTGTTTTTT | CSAQRTGELFF
TRBJ2-3 | TRBV25-1 | few | NA | TGTGCCAGCAGTGGACCCCGAGTCCCGACTGGCACAGATACGCAGTATTTT | CASSGPRVPTGTDTQYF
TRBJ2-1 | TRBV7-2 | NA | TRBD2 | TGTGCCAGCAGCTTTACTAGCGGGGGTTCCTACAATGAGCAGTTCTTC | CASSFTSGGSYNEQFF
TRBJ2-3 | TRBV4-2 | few | NA | TGTGCCAGCAGCCAACGACTACCTCCTAAGCAGTATTTT | CASSQRLPPKQYF
TRBJ2-7 | TRBV27 | NA | NA | TGTGCCAGCAGTTTGACCCCAGGGGGGGGCTACGAGCAGTACTTC | CASSLTPGGGYEQYF
TRBJ1-2 | TRBV24-1 | many | NA | TGTGCCACCAGTGATTTCGGGACGGCCTATGGCTACACCTTC | CATSDFGTAYGYTF
TRBJ2-2 | TRBV30 | NA | NA | TGTGCCTGGAGTGCCCCCGCCGGGGAGCTGTTTTTT | CAWSAPAGELFF
TRBJ1-1 | TRBV5-5 | few | NA | TGTGCCAGCAGCTTATTCGAGGGGGCTGAAGCTTTCTTT | CASSLFEGAEAFF
TRBJ2-3 | TRBV24-1 | NA | TRBD1 | TGTGCCACCAGTGAGACAGGGGTAAGGGCAGATACGCAGTATTTT | CATSETGVRADTQYF
TRBJ1-1 | TRBV5-1 | NA | NA | TGCGCCAGCAGCTTCAATGCAGGGAACACTGAAGCTTTCTTT | CASSFNAGNTEAFF
TRBJ2-5 | TRBV5-1 | many | NA | TGCGCCAGCAGCACGACGGGGGATAAAATTGAGACCCAGTACTTC | CASSTTGDKIETQYF
TRBJ1-2 | TRBV5-1 | many | TRBD1 | TGCGCCAGCAGCTTCAGACAGGGGCCCTACTATGGCTACACCTTC | CASSFRQGPYYGYTF
TRBJ2-3 | TRBV24-1 | NA | TRBD1 | TGTGCCACCAGAGGACAGGGGGCTAGCACAGATACGCAGTATTTT | CATRGQGASTDTQYF
TRBJ1-1 | TRBV4-1 | NA | NA | TGCGCCAGCAGCCAAATGGGCCCGAACACTGAAGCTTTCTTT | CASSQMGPNTEAFF
TRBJ2-3 | TRBV11-2 | many | TRBD2 | TGTGCCAGCAGCAAGAGGGGTCCCACGGGAGGGTCCACAGATACGCAGTATTTT | CASSKRGPTGGSTDTQYF
TRBJ1-6 | TRBV4-3 | NA | NA | TGCGCCAGCAGCCAGAGCCGAGTATCGGCTTCACCCCTCCACTTT | CASSQSRVSASPLHF
TRBJ2-7 | TRBV24-1 | few | TRBD1 | TGTGCCACCAGTGATCCGGGACAGTCTAGCAACGAGCAGTACTTC | CATSDPGQSSNEQYF
TRBJ2-1 | TRBV6-1 | few | TRBD1 | TGTGCCAGCAGTGAAGTATGGGCAGGGGGTAGTGAGCAGTTCTTC | CASSEVWAGGSEQFF
TRBJ2-7 | TRBV6-2/TRBV6-3 | few | TRBD1 | TGTGCCAGCGGTCGGGACAGGGGTTTCTACGAGCAGTACTTC | CASGRDRGFYEQYF
TRBJ2-1 | TRBV24-1 | few | TRBD2 | TGTGCCACCAGTGATTTGCATAGCGGGGTTACCTACAATGAGCAGTTCTTC | CATSDLHSGVTYNEQFF
TRBJ1-5 | TRBV2 | NA | NA | TGTGCCAGCAGGTTGGGGGGGGGCAATCAGCCCCAGCATTTT | CASRLGGGNQPQHF
TRBJ2-7 | TRBV20-1 | few | TRBD2 | TGCAGTGCTAGAGTTAGCGGGAGCGGCGAGCAGTACTTC | CSARVSGSGEQYF
TRBJ1-4 | TRBV27 | NA | NA | TGTGCCAGCAGTTTATCGGGCGGACCACAGTGGCGTGAAAAACTGTTTTTT | CASSLSGGPQWREKLFF